This is a list of T cell receptor beta chains from one sample in a study of blood T cell repertoires in COVID-19. The table came from immunoSEQ multiplex PCR; TCRdb's copy has only in-frame clones and leaves some out. The data show more than 75,000 clones, around 80% seen once. The sequencing sample was made of peripheral blood. Receptors originate from a man aged 60 to 69 with acute or convalescent COVID-19. The CDR3 runs from the conserved cysteine through the conserved F or W. A D gene is named only where the DNA matches it firmly. Rows may omit the clone size; those that give it use once, few, many or a size class.

J gene	V gene	D gene	clone size	CDR3 protein	CDR3 DNA
TRBJ2-2	TRBV27	TRBD2	.	CASRILAGGNTGELFF	TGTGCCAGCAGAATACTAGCGGGGGGCAACACCGGGGAGCTGTTTTTT
TRBJ2-2	TRBV27	TRBD1	once	CASSQQGAIPTGELFF	TGTGCCAGCAGCCAACAGGGGGCGATACCAACCGGGGAGCTGTTTTTT
TRBJ1-4	TRBV15	TRBD1	.	CATSRATGGSEKLFF	TGTGCCACCAGCAGAGCGACAGGGGGAAGTGAAAAACTGTTTTTT
TRBJ1-3	TRBV19	.	once	CASRMSSGNTIYF	TGTGCCAGTAGGATGAGCTCTGGAAACACCATATATTTT
TRBJ2-7	TRBV18	.	.	CASSSLERAQDYEQYF	TGTGCCAGCTCATCCCTGGAGCGTGCCCAAGACTACGAGCAGTACTTC
TRBJ2-5	TRBV6-5	TRBD1	.	CATGTGQETQYF	TGTGCTACCGGGACAGGGCAAGAGACCCAGTACTTC
TRBJ2-5	TRBV4-1	.	few	CATAAGETQYF	TGCGCCACCGCCGCGGGGGAGACCCAGTACTTC
TRBJ1-3	TRBV1	.	few	CTSSQRTGTTDGNTIYF	TGCACCAGCAGCCAGAGGACAGGGACAACGGATGGAAACACCATATATTTT
TRBJ1-2	TRBV30	.	once	CACQQGGAGYTF	TGTGCCTGCCAACAGGGAGGGGCGGGCTACACCTTC
TRBJ2-3	TRBV9	.	.	CASSVAAAQSTDTQYF	TGTGCCAGCAGCGTAGCCGCGGCTCAATCCACAGATACGCAGTATTTT
TRBJ2-5	TRBV3-1/TRBV3-2	.	.	CASSPGLGQETQYF	TGTGCCAGCAGCCCGGGACTGGGACAAGAGACCCAGTACTTC
TRBJ2-3	TRBV5-1	.	.	CASSLVSGSTDTQYF	TGCGCCAGCAGCTTGGTTTCGGGGAGCACAGATACGCAGTATTTT
TRBJ1-2	TRBV2	.	.	CASSEMLEYGYTF	TGTGCCAGCAGTGAGATGCTTGAGTATGGCTACACCTTC
TRBJ1-5	TRBV27	TRBD1	.	CASSLQGAGQPQHF	TGTGCCAGCAGTTTACAGGGGGCGGGTCAGCCCCAGCATTTT
TRBJ2-3	TRBV2	TRBD1	.	CASSGTGKNTQYF	TGTGCCAGCAGTGGGACAGGGAAAAATACGCAGTATTTT
TRBJ1-5	TRBV19	.	.	CASSIRGEGGSSQPQHF	TGTGCCAGTAGTATAAGGGGTGAGGGAGGATCGAGTCAGCCCCAGCATTTT
TRBJ2-7	TRBV4-3	TRBD2	once	CASSRTSGEQYEQYF	TGCGCCAGCAGCAGGACTAGCGGGGAGCAGTACGAGCAGTACTTC
TRBJ1-1	TRBV6-5	TRBD1	.	CASSINTGQGGAFF	TGTGCCAGCAGTATCAACACGGGACAGGGTGGAGCTTTCTTT
TRBJ2-1	TRBV4-1	.	.	CASSHAPGNEQFF	TGCGCCAGCAGCCATGCGCCGGGCAATGAGCAGTTCTTC
TRBJ2-3	TRBV5-1	TRBD1	.	CASSWGQADTQYF	TGCGCCAGCAGCTGGGGACAGGCTGATACGCAGTATTTT
TRBJ2-1	TRBV27	TRBD1	.	CASERTGATPSRNEQFF	TGTGCCAGTGAACGGACAGGGGCGACCCCGTCCCGTAATGAGCAGTTCTTC
TRBJ2-1	TRBV7-3	.	.	CASSLLSQGGNEQFF	TGTGCCAGCAGCTTACTGTCGCAGGGGGGAAATGAGCAGTTCTTC
TRBJ1-1	TRBV7-2	TRBD1	.	CASSLFQGGTEAFF	TGTGCCAGCAGCTTATTTCAGGGGGGCACTGAAGCTTTCTTT
TRBJ1-3	TRBV3-1/TRBV3-2	.	.	CASSQAPQDGNTIYF	TGTGCCAGCAGCCAAGCCCCACAGGATGGAAACACCATATATTTT
TRBJ2-6	TRBV24-1	.	.	CATSVSSGANVLTF	TGTGCCACCAGTGTTAGTTCTGGGGCCAACGTCCTGACTTTC
TRBJ1-4	TRBV6-5	.	.	CASQSGDGINEKLFF	TGTGCCTCTCAATCGGGGGACGGAATTAATGAAAAACTGTTTTTT
TRBJ1-5	TRBV10-2	.	.	CASRGAGGNQPQHF	TGCGCCAGCAGGGGGGCAGGGGGCAATCAGCCCCAGCATTTT
TRBJ2-6	TRBV5-6	.	.	CASSLQATGANVLTF	TGTGCCAGCAGCTTGCAGGCAACTGGGGCCAACGTCCTGACTTTC
TRBJ1-5	TRBV7-2	.	once	CASRATEFNQPQHF	TGTGCCAGCAGAGCTACAGAGTTCAATCAGCCCCAGCATTTT
TRBJ2-5	TRBV3-1/TRBV3-2	.	.	CASSQRILAGETQYF	TGTGCCAGCAGCCAGCGAATCCTAGCCGGAGAGACCCAGTACTTC
TRBJ2-1	TRBV11-2	.	.	CASSFSSRDYNEQFF	TGTGCCAGCAGCTTCTCATCGCGGGACTACAATGAGCAGTTCTTC
TRBJ2-5	TRBV5-1	.	.	CASSFGTPKETQYF	TGCGCCAGCAGCTTTGGGACTCCCAAAGAGACCCAGTACTTC
TRBJ2-6	TRBV7-2	.	.	CATSRVSGANVLAF	TGTGCCACCAGCAGGGTCTCTGGGGCCAACGTCCTGGCTTTC
TRBJ1-1	TRBV6-5	TRBD1	.	CASSPGQGREAFF	TGTGCCAGCAGTCCGGGACAGGGTCGTGAAGCTTTCTTT
TRBJ2-7	TRBV7-8	TRBD2	.	CASSPKRDSYEQYF	TGTGCCAGCAGCCCTAAGCGGGACTCCTACGAGCAGTACTTC
TRBJ1-2	TRBV5-8	TRBD1	.	CASSLGQGNYGYTF	TGTGCCAGCAGCTTGGGACAGGGGAACTATGGCTACACCTTC
TRBJ1-6	TRBV6-5	.	.	CASGGGSSYNSPLHF	TGTGCCAGCGGGGGGGGGAGCTCCTATAATTCACCCCTCCACTTT
TRBJ2-1	TRBV11-3	TRBD2	.	CASSFQAGDRNEQFF	TGTGCCAGCAGCTTCCAAGCGGGAGACAGGAATGAGCAGTTCTTC
TRBJ1-5	TRBV6-2/TRBV6-3	TRBD1	.	CASSYAGTVTDPKSGNQPQHF	TGTGCCAGCAGTTACGCCGGGACAGTAACTGATCCGAAGTCCGGCAATCAGCCCCAGCATTTT
TRBJ1-1	TRBV14	.	.	CASRGSSMNTEAFF	TGTGCCAGCCGAGGTAGCAGCATGAACACTGAAGCTTTCTTT
TRBJ1-2	TRBV27	TRBD1	few	CASSLSQSSGQFYGYTF	TGTGCCAGCAGTTTGTCTCAGTCATCGGGACAGTTCTATGGCTACACCTTC